The present T cell receptor (beta chain) was sequenced within a study of blood T cell repertoires in COVID-19. Study overall: Donors in the United States, Italy and Spain gave samples during acute or convalescent COVID-19. T cells, B-cell-depleted T cells, or PBMCs provided the cDNA or gDNA that served as material.

CDR1 is SGHDT, CDR2 YYEEEE, per germline. This CDR3 is built from 16 residues. Losses at the gene ends were 0 bases for V and 2 bases for J; bases not matched to a gene: 6. Original processing methods: Cell counts per sample came from amplifying reference gene primers. Here immunoSEQ multiplex PCR was the method, and the copy in TCRdb shows in-frame clones only, minus some. Clone size and V and J calls were adopted from that table, with D and trimming inferred from the DNA. The sample holds 270,000 or so clones, just over 85% seen once. Sequencing input: peripheral blood. This chain connects TRBV5-6 to TRBJ2-5, with 8 bases aligning to TRBD2. This sequence originates from a woman aged 25 to 45 with active or convalescent COVID-19. CDR3: CASSLVPGGWQETQYF. DNA for the CDR3: TGTGCCAGCAGCTTGGTACCGGGGGGGTGGCAAGAGACCCAGTACTTC.